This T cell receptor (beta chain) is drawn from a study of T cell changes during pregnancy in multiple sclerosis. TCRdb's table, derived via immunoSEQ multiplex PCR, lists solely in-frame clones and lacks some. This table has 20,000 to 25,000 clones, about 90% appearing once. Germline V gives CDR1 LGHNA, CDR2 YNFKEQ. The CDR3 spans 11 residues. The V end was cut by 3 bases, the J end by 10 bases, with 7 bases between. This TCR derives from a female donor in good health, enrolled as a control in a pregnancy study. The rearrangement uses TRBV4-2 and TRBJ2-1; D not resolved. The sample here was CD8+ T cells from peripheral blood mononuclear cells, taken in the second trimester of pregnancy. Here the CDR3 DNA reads TGTGCCAGCAGCCAGGGCCCCGAGCAGTTCTTC. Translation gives CASSQGPEQFF.